These T cell receptor beta chains were read from a single sample in a study of blood T cell repertoires in COVID-19. Here immunoSEQ multiplex PCR was the method, and the copy in TCRdb shows in-frame clones only, minus some. The sample consists of a few hundred thousand clones, around four fifths of them appearing once. The source material was peripheral blood. These TCRs come from a woman of 80 years or more with active or convalescent COVID-19. CDR3s include the opening cysteine and the closing phenylalanine or tryptophan. The order of the fields is V gene, J gene, D gene, clone size, CDR3 protein, CDR3 DNA. D genes are given only for firm matches. For some rows the clone size is stated as once, few or many, or as a class when expanded; others skip it.

V gene: TRBV2; J gene: TRBJ1-2; D gene: TRBD1; clone size: .; CDR3 protein: CASSAGQANYGYTF; CDR3 DNA: TGTGCCAGCAGTGCGGGACAGGCTAACTATGGCTACACCTTC
V gene: TRBV7-2; J gene: TRBJ2-1; D gene: .; clone size: .; CDR3 protein: CASSLFRGGGEQFF; CDR3 DNA: TGTGCCAGCAGCTTATTTAGGGGAGGAGGTGAGCAGTTCTTC
V gene: TRBV6-5; J gene: TRBJ2-1; D gene: TRBD1; clone size: once; CDR3 protein: CASSYSVTGGINEQFF; CDR3 DNA: TGTGCCAGCAGTTACTCGGTGACAGGGGGTATCAATGAGCAGTTCTTC
V gene: TRBV4-2; J gene: TRBJ2-7; D gene: .; clone size: few; CDR3 protein: CASSQDLGRGSQYF; CDR3 DNA: TGTGCCAGCAGCCAAGATCTGGGCAGGGGCAGTCAGTACTTC
V gene: TRBV10-3; J gene: TRBJ1-1; D gene: TRBD1; clone size: .; CDR3 protein: CAISAGDRGAEAFF; CDR3 DNA: TGTGCCATCAGTGCGGGAGACAGGGGAGCTGAAGCTTTCTTT
V gene: TRBV6-2/TRBV6-3; J gene: TRBJ1-2; D gene: TRBD1; clone size: few; CDR3 protein: CASSSTTGGTAGYTF; CDR3 DNA: TGTGCCAGCAGTTCGACTACAGGGGGCACGGCTGGCTACACCTTC
V gene: TRBV10-3; J gene: TRBJ2-3; D gene: .; clone size: .; CDR3 protein: CAISEEQVVTDTQYF; CDR3 DNA: TGTGCCATCAGTGAAGAACAGGTTGTCACAGATACGCAGTATTTT
V gene: TRBV13; J gene: TRBJ1-6; D gene: .; clone size: .; CDR3 protein: CASSLGQGNSPLHF; CDR3 DNA: TGTGCCAGCAGCTTAGGACAGGGAAATTCACCCCTCCACTTT
V gene: TRBV5-6; J gene: TRBJ2-5; D gene: .; clone size: .; CDR3 protein: CASSLTGLGQETQYF; CDR3 DNA: TGTGCCAGCAGCCTCACAGGGTTGGGGCAAGAGACCCAGTACTTC
V gene: TRBV10-3; J gene: TRBJ1-1; D gene: TRBD1; clone size: .; CDR3 protein: CAISESTRGRTEAFF; CDR3 DNA: TGTGCCATCAGTGAGTCGACAAGGGGGCGGACTGAAGCTTTCTTT
V gene: TRBV7-9; J gene: TRBJ1-3; D gene: .; clone size: .; CDR3 protein: CASSPQGSGGTIYF; CDR3 DNA: TGTGCCAGCAGCCCACAGGGCTCTGGGGGCACCATATATTTT
V gene: TRBV30; J gene: TRBJ2-7; D gene: .; clone size: .; CDR3 protein: CAWSDRPRNEQYF; CDR3 DNA: TGTGCCTGGAGTGACAGACCTCGGAACGAGCAGTACTTC
V gene: TRBV6-5; J gene: TRBJ1-2; D gene: TRBD1; clone size: once; CDR3 protein: CASSNRGDYGYTF; CDR3 DNA: TGTGCCAGCAGCAACAGGGGAGACTATGGCTACACCTTC
V gene: TRBV10-3; J gene: TRBJ1-2; D gene: .; clone size: .; CDR3 protein: CAISEYGNYGYTF; CDR3 DNA: TGTGCCATCAGTGAGTACGGGAACTATGGCTACACCTTC
V gene: TRBV12-3/TRBV12-4; J gene: TRBJ2-7; D gene: .; clone size: few; CDR3 protein: CASTSEGAYEQYF; CDR3 DNA: TGTGCCAGCACTTCTGAGGGGGCCTACGAGCAGTACTTC
V gene: TRBV11-2; J gene: TRBJ2-7; D gene: .; clone size: few; CDR3 protein: CASSTGISYEQYF; CDR3 DNA: TGTGCCAGCAGCACAGGTATATCCTACGAGCAGTACTTC
V gene: TRBV3-1/TRBV3-2; J gene: TRBJ1-1; D gene: .; clone size: .; CDR3 protein: CASSSRTGTEAFF; CDR3 DNA: TGTGCCAGCAGCTCCAGAACAGGGACTGAAGCTTTCTTT
V gene: TRBV6-1; J gene: TRBJ1-3; D gene: .; clone size: once; CDR3 protein: CASSEMSVSGNTIYF; CDR3 DNA: TGTGCCAGCAGTGAAATGTCCGTCTCTGGAAACACCATATATTTT
V gene: TRBV9; J gene: TRBJ2-5; D gene: .; clone size: .; CDR3 protein: CASSPTAGATQETQYF; CDR3 DNA: TGTGCCAGCAGCCCGACGGCGGGGGCCACACAAGAGACCCAGTACTTC
V gene: TRBV15; J gene: TRBJ2-5; D gene: .; clone size: .; CDR3 protein: CATSRDPGGEETQYF; CDR3 DNA: TGTGCCACCAGCAGAGATCCCGGGGGTGAGGAGACCCAGTACTTC
V gene: TRBV7-2; J gene: TRBJ1-2; D gene: .; clone size: .; CDR3 protein: CASSLATGPYGYTF; CDR3 DNA: TGTGCCAGCAGCTTAGCTACAGGGCCCTATGGCTACACCTTC
V gene: TRBV19; J gene: TRBJ1-3; D gene: TRBD1; clone size: .; CDR3 protein: CASSWGQGNTIYF; CDR3 DNA: TGTGCCAGTAGTTGGGGACAGGGAAACACCATATATTTT
V gene: TRBV5-4; J gene: TRBJ1-1; D gene: .; clone size: once; CDR3 protein: CASSSTTANTEAFF; CDR3 DNA: TGTGCCAGCAGCTCCACGACAGCTAACACTGAAGCTTTCTTT
V gene: TRBV5-4; J gene: TRBJ2-7; D gene: .; clone size: few; CDR3 protein: CASSTGGPRANEQYF; CDR3 DNA: TGTGCCAGCAGCACTGGGGGCCCCCGCGCCAACGAGCAGTACTTC
V gene: TRBV24-1; J gene: TRBJ2-1; D gene: .; clone size: .; CDR3 protein: CATSARRGSSYNEQFF; CDR3 DNA: TGTGCCACCAGTGCTAGGAGGGGCAGCTCCTACAATGAGCAGTTCTTC
V gene: TRBV6-5; J gene: TRBJ1-2; D gene: .; clone size: .; CDR3 protein: CATSRETRNYGYTF; CDR3 DNA: TGTGCCACCTCTAGGGAGACACGAAACTATGGCTACACCTTC
V gene: TRBV12-3/TRBV12-4; J gene: TRBJ2-2; D gene: .; clone size: .; CDR3 protein: CASSLSVTGELFF; CDR3 DNA: TGTGCCAGCAGTTTGAGCGTCACCGGGGAGCTGTTTTTT
V gene: TRBV6-2/TRBV6-3; J gene: TRBJ2-5; D gene: .; clone size: .; CDR3 protein: CASSYVWAETQYF; CDR3 DNA: TGTGCCAGCAGTTACGTATGGGCCGAGACCCAGTACTTC
V gene: TRBV19; J gene: TRBJ1-3; D gene: .; clone size: .; CDR3 protein: CASSTGRNSGNTIYF; CDR3 DNA: TGTGCCAGTAGTACCGGGAGAAACTCTGGAAACACCATATATTTT
V gene: TRBV5-5; J gene: TRBJ2-1; D gene: TRBD2; clone size: .; CDR3 protein: CASSLSGAPGEQFF; CDR3 DNA: TGTGCCAGCAGCCTAAGCGGGGCCCCTGGGGAGCAGTTCTTC
V gene: TRBV6-4; J gene: TRBJ2-1; D gene: .; clone size: .; CDR3 protein: CASSMDWATYNEQFF; CDR3 DNA: TGTGCCAGCAGTATGGACTGGGCAACCTACAATGAGCAGTTCTTC
V gene: TRBV3-1/TRBV3-2; J gene: TRBJ1-6; D gene: .; clone size: many; CDR3 protein: CASSQTGSSPLHF; CDR3 DNA: TGTGCCAGCAGCCAAACAGGCAGTTCACCCCTCCACTTT
V gene: TRBV7-9; J gene: TRBJ1-2; D gene: TRBD1; clone size: .; CDR3 protein: CASSTWDSNYGYTF; CDR3 DNA: TGTGCCAGCAGCACCTGGGACAGCAACTATGGCTACACCTTC
V gene: TRBV28; J gene: TRBJ1-5; D gene: .; clone size: once; CDR3 protein: CASTLRQGFSQPQHF; CDR3 DNA: TGTGCCAGCACTCTCAGGCAGGGTTTTTCTCAGCCCCAGCATTTT
V gene: TRBV11-2; J gene: TRBJ2-5; D gene: .; clone size: .; CDR3 protein: CASSLGVGGGQETQYF; CDR3 DNA: TGTGCCAGCAGCTTAGGCGTTGGGGGAGGCCAAGAGACCCAGTACTTC
V gene: TRBV5-6; J gene: TRBJ2-5; D gene: TRBD2; clone size: .; CDR3 protein: CASSLLSSGRETQYF; CDR3 DNA: TGTGCCAGCAGCTTGCTGTCTAGCGGAAGGGAGACCCAGTACTTC
V gene: TRBV4-1; J gene: TRBJ2-3; D gene: TRBD2; clone size: .; CDR3 protein: CASSQEASGRGTDTQYF; CDR3 DNA: TGCGCCAGCAGCCAAGAAGCTAGCGGGAGGGGCACAGATACGCAGTATTTT
V gene: TRBV28; J gene: TRBJ2-7; D gene: TRBD1; clone size: .; CDR3 protein: CASSPGQGYEQYF; CDR3 DNA: TGTGCCAGCAGCCCGGGACAGGGCTACGAGCAGTACTTC
V gene: TRBV3-1/TRBV3-2; J gene: TRBJ2-5; D gene: .; clone size: .; CDR3 protein: CASSQVRGETQYF; CDR3 DNA: TGTGCCAGCAGCCAAGTTCGGGGGGAGACCCAGTACTTC
V gene: TRBV9; J gene: TRBJ2-3; D gene: TRBD2; clone size: .; CDR3 protein: CASSVVAGGTDTQYF; CDR3 DNA: TGTGCCAGCAGCGTAGTAGCGGGGGGCACAGATACGCAGTATTTT
V gene: TRBV29-1; J gene: TRBJ1-2; D gene: TRBD1; clone size: few; CDR3 protein: CSVGTWTGGYTF; CDR3 DNA: TGCAGCGTTGGGACCTGGACAGGTGGCTACACCTTC